The clone carrying this TCR beta chain was recorded many times. Antigen unknown. The record originates from a study of T cell repertoires in cytomegalovirus infection. Study-level information: A matching HLA type, together with CMV infection, was signaled by public TCR beta signatures.

Each CDR3 protein is one row after TCRdb ran MiXCR on the reads. The table shows approximately 150,000 distinct CDR3 sequences, with more than 15% occurring only once. Findings and limits, study-wide: Dominant in the ex vivo response were TCR beta clonotypes restricted by HLA-C and specific for CMV.

This CDR3 is 13 amino acids long. V was clipped by 11 bases and J by 4 bases, with 18 bases between them. Germline assignment: CDR1 SGHTA and CDR2 FQGNSA. The V gene is TRBV7-2, the J gene TRBJ2-7; a possible D gene is TRBD2 (6 bases). Material: CD8+ T cells from PBMCs. The sequence came from a human donor in good health (CMV status not recorded). Some clones in this sample may be carry-over from other donors' samples. CDR3 coding DNA: TGTGCCTCCGAGGAGGGAGGATTATACGAGCAGTACTTC. Encoded protein: CASEEGGLYEQYF.